These T cell receptor beta chains were read from a single sample in a study of a mutant IDH1 vaccine in newly diagnosed glioma. TCRdb's copy holds only in-frame clones and misses some; the assay was immunoSEQ multiplex PCR. The repertoire includes about 54,000 clones, approximately 81% of them detected once, and about 21% sits in the top ten. The sequences come from PBMCs, collected from a glioma patient treated with radiotherapy, temozolomide or both. These receptors were taken from a man between 18 and 35 years old with glioma. Both conserved end residues are part of each CDR3. The D gene is left open where the match is weak. Not all rows give a size; the values are once, few, many and, for expanded clones, a class.

>TRBV6-4|.|TRBJ1-6|.
TGTGCCAGCAGTGACTCGGGGGGAGATAATTCACCCCTCCACTTT
CASSDSGGDNSPLHF
>TRBV19|.|TRBJ2-1|.
TGTGCCAGTAGTATCTTCAGCTCCTACAATGAGCAGTTCTTC
CASSIFSSYNEQFF
>TRBV18|few|TRBJ1-5|.
TGTGCCAGCTCACGTTTCACAGGAGATCAGCCCCAGCATTTT
CASSRFTGDQPQHF
>TRBV5-6|.|TRBJ2-7|.
TGTGCCAGCAGCCCCAGGGGAGGGTACTACGAGCAGTACTTC
CASSPRGGYYEQYF
>TRBV6-1|.|TRBJ1-5|.
TGTGCCAGCAGTCTGATCGGGGTCAACAATCAGCCCCAGCATTTT
CASSLIGVNNQPQHF
>TRBV7-2|.|TRBJ2-2|.
TGTGCCAGCAGCCATATTCAGCGGGCCGGGGAGCTGTTTTTT
CASSHIQRAGELFF
>TRBV15|.|TRBJ1-1|TRBD1
TGTGCCACCAGCAGAACCCCGGATACAGGGGGCGAAGCTTTCTTT
CATSRTPDTGGEAFF
>TRBV5-1|.|TRBJ1-1|TRBD1
TGCGCCAGCAGCTTGGGGACAGGGGGCACTGAAGCTTTCTTT
CASSLGTGGTEAFF
>TRBV7-8|.|TRBJ1-2|.
TGTGCCAGCAGCTTAATTCGGGGTCTCGGATCCTATGGCTACACCTTC
CASSLIRGLGSYGYTF
>TRBV19|once|TRBJ2-2|.
TGTGCCAGTAGTCGGAGCGATATGAACACCGGGGAGCTGTTTTTT
CASSRSDMNTGELFF
>TRBV19|.|TRBJ1-1|TRBD1
TGTGCCAGTAGTATTAAGGGGACAGCTAACACTGAAGCTTTCTTT
CASSIKGTANTEAFF
>TRBV7-8|.|TRBJ2-7|TRBD2
TGTGCCAGCAGCTTGGGGGAGGGTCTACTAGCGGGAGACTACGAGCAGTACTTC
CASSLGEGLLAGDYEQYF
>TRBV9|.|TRBJ1-2|.
TGTGCCAGCAGCTCCCGGACAGCCAAAATCGGGGGCTACACCTTC
CASSSRTAKIGGYTF
>TRBV7-6|.|TRBJ1-1|.
TGTGCCAGCAGCTTAGAGTTTTGGAACACTGAAGCTTTCTTT
CASSLEFWNTEAFF
>TRBV13|.|TRBJ1-2|TRBD1
TGTGCCAGCAGCTTAGGGGACAGGGACTATGGCTACACCTTC
CASSLGDRDYGYTF
>TRBV4-3|few|TRBJ1-1|.
TGCGCCAGCAGCCAAGTATTGAGGAGTGAAGCTTTCTTT
CASSQVLRSEAFF
>TRBV6-6|.|TRBJ1-1|.
TGTGCCAGCAGTTACCACACTGAAGCTTTCTTT
CASSYHTEAFF
>TRBV4-1|few|TRBJ1-1|.
TGCGCCAGCAGTCAACCTACAGGATCAACTGAAGCTTTCTTT
CASSQPTGSTEAFF
>TRBV7-2|.|TRBJ2-1|TRBD1
TGTGCCAGCAGCTTACTAGGGGGCCCCGGGGAGCAGTTCTTC
CASSLLGGPGEQFF
>TRBV9|.|TRBJ1-1|TRBD1
TGTGCCAGCAGCGCCTTACAGGGGGAGAACACTGAAGCTTTCTTT
CASSALQGENTEAFF
>TRBV9|.|TRBJ2-3|.
TGTGCCAGCAGCGTTTCCCCCTTGGAGGATACGCAGTATTTT
CASSVSPLEDTQYF
>TRBV9|.|TRBJ2-1|.
TGTGCCAGCAGCGTAGTAGACATTTCCTACAATGAGCAGTTCTTC
CASSVVDISYNEQFF
>TRBV27|.|TRBJ1-2|TRBD1
TGTGCCAGCAGTCCAGGGGGGCCGATCATCTATGGCTACACCTTC
CASSPGGPIIYGYTF
>TRBV7-2|.|TRBJ1-4|.
TGTGCCAGCAGATGGACCCTAAATGAAAAACTGTTTTTT
CASRWTLNEKLFF
>TRBV28|.|TRBJ2-5|.
TGTGCCAGCAGGGGACTCCAAGAGACCCAGTACTTC
CASRGLQETQYF
>TRBV4-2|.|TRBJ1-2|.
TGTGCCAGCAGCCCTTCCGGATGGACCCCGGACATAGGCTACACCTTC
CASSPSGWTPDIGYTF
>TRBV4-3|.|TRBJ1-4|.
TGCGCCAGCAGCCAAGGCTGGGTTCTAACAGAAAAACTGTTTTTT
CASSQGWVLTEKLFF
>TRBV15|.|TRBJ1-4|.
TGTGCCACCAGCATCTCGCCGGCGGGTAATGAAAAACTGTTTTTT
CATSISPAGNEKLFF
>TRBV4-2|.|TRBJ2-7|TRBD2
TGTGCCAGCAGCCCCTTTGGCGGGAGGGCCTACGAGCAGTACTTC
CASSPFGGRAYEQYF
>TRBV4-3|.|TRBJ2-5|TRBD1
TGCGCCAGCAGCCCCGCGGACAGGGGGCACCAAGAGACCCAGTACTTC
CASSPADRGHQETQYF
>TRBV2|.|TRBJ2-2|TRBD1
TGTGCCAGCAGTGACAGGACAGGGACCGGGGAGCTGTTTTTT
CASSDRTGTGELFF
>TRBV30|few|TRBJ1-5|.
TGTGCCTGGAGTGTAGGTAGGGCCCAGCATTTT
CAWSVGRAQHF
>TRBV6-1|.|TRBJ1-2|.
TGTGCCAGCAGTGAGGGTAGGGCGAGAGGCTACACCTTC
CASSEGRARGYTF
>TRBV7-9|.|TRBJ1-1|.
TGTGCCAGCAGCTTTTCGAACACTGAAGCTTTCTTT
CASSFSNTEAFF
>TRBV14|once|TRBJ1-6|.
TGTGCCAGCAGCCAAGGTAGTTTAGTGATTGAACCCCTCCACTTT
CASSQGSLVIEPLHF
>TRBV7-9|.|TRBJ2-2|.
TGTGCCAGCAGTTCTAGACACACCGGGGAGCTGTTTTTT
CASSSRHTGELFF
>TRBV5-6|few|TRBJ1-1|.
TGTGCCAGCAGCCCCACAGGGTACATGAACACTGAAGCTTTCTTT
CASSPTGYMNTEAFF
>TRBV30|.|TRBJ1-2|.
TGTGCCTGGGCAGGGTTCTCGGACTACACCTTC
CAWAGFSDYTF
>TRBV5-7|.|TRBJ1-1|.
TGTGCCAGCAGCTTGAGGCTCCCACCGACCAACTTAAACACTGAAGCTTTCTTT
CASSLRLPPTNLNTEAFF
>TRBV7-9|.|TRBJ1-2|.
TGTGCCAGCAGCTTTGCACAAAACTATGGCTACACCTTC
CASSFAQNYGYTF
>TRBV6-1|.|TRBJ1-5|TRBD1
TGTGCCAGCAGTGAACGGACAGGGGGCCAGCCCCAGCATTTT
CASSERTGGQPQHF
>TRBV4-2|.|TRBJ2-7|.
TGTGCCAGCAGCCAAGAGGGGCCCAACTACGAGCAGTACTTC
CASSQEGPNYEQYF
>TRBV25-1|.|TRBJ2-7|.
TGTGCCAGTAGAACCGAAACCGGGACACTCTACTTC
CASRTETGTLYF
>TRBV2|.|TRBJ2-3|.
TGTGCCAGCAGGGGGGGACAGCTTTCGACAGATACGCAGTATTTT
CASRGGQLSTDTQYF
>TRBV6-5|.|TRBJ1-2|TRBD1
TGTGCCAGCAGGATGACAGGGGGGTATGGCTACACCTTC
CASRMTGGYGYTF